This TCR beta chain was recorded in a study of T cell responses to AZD1222 COVID-19 vaccine. Study-wide points: The donors showed a predominance of white British ancestry and of females, with possible underestimation of clonal diversity. CD4 TCRs linked to vaccination spanned spike, dominating at 160-218 and 743-854. Of spike-specific TCRs, nearly half reportedly target regions left unmutated in variants. Recipients of AZD1222 seropositive at baseline numbered only 5 to 7.

On this clone itself: Antigen: not known.

Trimming shortened V by 0 bases and J by 8 bases, and 13 bases separated the two germline ends. The CDR3 extends over 13 amino acids. Germline V gene lookup returns CDR1 GTSNPN and CDR2 SVGIG (reference sequence). Clones were read by immunoSEQ multiplex PCR, and TCRdb kept only the in-frame ones, dropping some. The sample comprises roughly 140,000 clones, over 75% of which are singletons, and about 1.5% rests with the top ten. The input for sequencing was peripheral blood, taken on day 0 of AZD1222 vaccination. This receptor was taken from an adult in good health. The chain has TRBV30 and TRBJ1-2, with D perhaps matching TRBD1 (6 bases). This chain's CDR3 is CAWSVTGRSGYTF. DNA of the CDR3: TGTGCCTGGAGTGTAACAGGGAGAAGCGGCTACACCTTC.